What follows describes a single T cell receptor beta chain. The antigen is not known. Repertoires were generated with immunoSEQ multiplex PCR, while TCRdb's copy carries only in-frame clones and drops some. Found here are approximately 340,000 clones, roughly 94% of them singletons; the top ten hold about 3.9%. CDR3 length: 14 amino acids. CDR1 LNHNV and CDR2 YYDKDF come from the germline V gene (reference sequence). Trimming left V 5 bases short and J 4 bases short, with 13 bases between. These data come from a study of Ad26.COV2.S vaccination and SARS-CoV-2 variants. Study-wide findings and caveats: Substantial breadth in spike-specific CD8+ and CD4+ T cell responses was reportedly seen after vaccination. The analyses of TCR breadth and depth may have understated the size of total T cell responses.

J is TRBJ2-3 and V is TRBV15; D is uncertain. This TCR came from a human donor who had recovered from COVID-19. The specimen was peripheral blood, collected after recovery from COVID-19. The chain's CDR3 is CATSQKIGADTQYF. The CDR3 DNA is TGTGCCACCAGCCAAAAGATTGGGGCAGATACGCAGTATTTT.